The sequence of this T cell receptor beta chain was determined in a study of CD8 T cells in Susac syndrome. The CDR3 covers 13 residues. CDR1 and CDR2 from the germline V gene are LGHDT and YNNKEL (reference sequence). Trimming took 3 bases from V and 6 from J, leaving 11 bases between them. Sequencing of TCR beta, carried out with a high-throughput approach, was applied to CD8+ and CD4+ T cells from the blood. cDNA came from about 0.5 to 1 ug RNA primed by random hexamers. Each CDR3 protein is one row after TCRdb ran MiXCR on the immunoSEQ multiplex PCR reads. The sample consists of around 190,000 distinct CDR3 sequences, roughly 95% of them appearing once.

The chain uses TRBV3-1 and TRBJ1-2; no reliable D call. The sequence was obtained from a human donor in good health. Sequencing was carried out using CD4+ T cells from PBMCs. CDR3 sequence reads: CASSQVFGDGYTF. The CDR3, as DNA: TGTGCCAGCAGCCAGGTTTTCGGCGATGGCTACACCTTC. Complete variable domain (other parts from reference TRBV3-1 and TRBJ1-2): DTAVSQTPKYLVTQMGNDKSIKCEQNLGHDTMYWYKQDSKKFLKIMFSYNNKELIINETVPNRFSPKSPDKAHLNLHINSLELGDSAVYFCASSQVFGDGYTFGSGTRLTVV.